These 5 T cell receptor beta chains originate from one sample sequenced in a study of CD8+ T cells in alopecia areata. After isolation, RNA underwent reverse transcription to generate cDNA as the sequencing template. The repertoire was sequenced with immunoSEQ multiplex PCR; TCRdb's copy has only in-frame clones and lacks some. In the table there are 200,000 to 250,000 clones, less than 75% of which are singletons. Treatment of the sample: oral pan-JAK inhibitor, 5-10 mg twice daily. The sample was CD4+ T cells sorted from blood, taken at week 4, from a patient treated with tofacitinib. The receptors shown here come from a human donor with alopecia areata.

The chain has TRBV30 and TRBJ1-4; a possible D gene is TRBD1 (5 bases). V was clipped by 1 base and J by 5 bases, with 14 bases between them. Germline V CDR1 and CDR2: GTSNPN, SVGIG (reference sequence). This CDR3 has 15 amino acids. CDR3 sequence (DNA): TGTGCCTGGAGTGAATTTGCAGGGATGAATGAAAAACTGTTTTTT. Translated, it gives CAWSEFAGMNEKLFF.

V is TRBV9 and J is TRBJ1-2; D gene ambiguous. This CDR3 region has 12 residues. Germline assignment: CDR1 SGDLS and CDR2 YYNGEE. With 4 bases removed from V and 1 base from J, the gap between germline ends came to 5 bases. CDR3 nucleotides: TGTGCCAGCAGCCTTGATAACTATGGCTACACCTTC. This sequence encodes CASSLDNYGYTF. Full variable domain (rest looked up from reference TRBV9 and TRBJ1-2): DSGVTQTPKHLITATGQRVTLRCSPRSGDLSVYWYQQSLDQGLQFLIQYYNGEERAKGNILERFSAQQFPDLHSELNLSSLELGDSALYFCASSLDNYGYTFGSGTRLTVV.

The chain uses TRBV25-1 and TRBJ1-2, with TRBD1 identical over 9 bases. The CDR3 loop spans 14 amino acids. The V segment lost 7 bases and the J segment 0 bases; nucleotides outside the gene matches: 3. Germline V gene data show CDR1 as MGHDK and CDR2 as SYGVNS. CDR3 nucleotides: TGTGCCAGCATGGACAGGGGAGCTAACTATGGCTACACCTTC. This encodes CASMDRGANYGYTF.

The rearrangement uses TRBV4-3 and TRBJ1-1; 8 bases line up with TRBD1. Germline V CDR1 and CDR2: LGHNA, YSLEER. The ends lost 0 bases at V and 5 bases at J; junction bases unmatched: 8. The CDR3 runs 16 residues. The CDR3 protein is CASSQEPRTGRTEAFF. CDR3 nucleotides: TGCGCCAGCAGCCAAGAACCACGGACAGGGAGGACTGAAGCTTTCTTT.

This clone was counted only a few times. CDR3 in amino acids: CSVVIGGASKNIQYF. The CDR3 coding sequence is TGCAGCGTTGTTATAGGGGGCGCGTCCAAAAACATTCAGTACTTC. The gene calls are TRBV29-1 and TRBJ2-4; 7 bases line up with TRBD1. This CDR3 has 15 amino acids. The V and J ends lost 4 bases and 2 bases, in that order; junction bases with no gene match: 8. CDR1 and CDR2 (germline): SQVTM, ANQGSEA.